The entry below gives a single TCR beta chain sequence along with its context. The antigen this receptor binds is unknown. Base qualities are not at hand, and no much larger clone is one base apart. The data were taken from a study of radiotherapy plus CTLA-4 blockade in lung cancer (dated by TCRdb to about 2018). For the wider study: Among the enrolled patients, roughly 19% had an objective response, and 31% reached disease control. What the work shows at the level of the full study, not this receptor alone: TCR clones derived from tumors expanded in peripheral blood after treatment with radiotherapy and ipilimumab. The strongest predictors of response were reported to be early dynamic shifts in blood T cell clones along with a rise in serum interferon-beta following radiation.

The library was built by means of the immunoSEQ multiplex PCR assay. Entries here come from immuneACCESS through TCRdb and include only in-frame sequences with V and J called. Some clones fail to appear in such tables; in the studies checked, an unresolved V gene covers under half of the shortfall, and the cause of the remainder is unknown. This sample is represented by roughly 120,000 clones; roughly four fifths of them were singletons. Clones ranked in the top ten supply 3.3% of the sample. The germline V gene specifies SNHLY as CDR1 and FYNNEI as CDR2. The junction carries 6 bases between V and J, which are trimmed by 4 bases and 3 bases respectively. Its CDR3 holds 13 amino acids, cysteine through phenylalanine. Left in the record is the CDR3 DNA by itself, 39 bases read in frame from the first base. The study tested focal radiation therapy combined with CTLA-4 blockade (ipilimumab) in patients with chemo-refractory metastatic non-small-cell lung cancer.

The sequence came from a human donor with non-small cell lung cancer that progressed on radiotherapy plus ipilimumab. Some clones in this sample may be carry-over from other donors' samples. This material consisted of peripheral blood, taken from a patient treated with radiotherapy plus ipilimumab. Recombination linked TRBV2 to TRBJ1-4, with the D gene not clear enough to name. Here is the DNA: TGTGCCAGCAGTGGACTAGCTAATGAAAAACTGTTTTTT. The translation is CASSGLANEKLFF.